This TCR beta chain was identified in a study of blood T cell repertoires in COVID-19 (dated by TCRdb to the early 2020s). For the study in its entirety: Samples from collaborators originated in the United States, Italy and Spain and spanned both the acute and convalescent phases of COVID-19. The material from the prospective study consisted of cDNA or gDNA derived from T cells, B-cell-depleted T cells, or PBMCs. The dataset comprised deeply sampled blood TCRbeta repertoires from subjects exposed to, actively infected with, or recovered from COVID-19. The repertoires were made available in a free public database intended to serve as a resource for research on the immune response to SARS-CoV-2. Samples came from the ongoing ImmuneRACE study (first 160 participants) plus 1,254 subjects from 6 global collaborators. Nearly every sample came with metadata listing a de-identified subject ID, COVID-19 status, age in years and sex. Where available, HLA class I and class II types were taken from metadata supplied by the sample provider and were not determined by assay-based typing.

The immunoSEQ Assay, a bias-controlled multiplex PCR, was used to amplify TCRbeta CDR3 regions from genomic DNA. The authors' analysis ran thus. Nucleated cell counts per sample were estimated from amplification of reference gene primers within the assay. To quantify the absolute abundance of each unique TCRbeta CDR3 rearrangement, sequence reads were collapsed and filtered. Productive Simpson clonality was computed per sample as the square root of Simpson's diversity index over productive rearrangements. TCRdb holds this immuneACCESS table with in-frame rearrangements only. Some clones are missing; in checked studies, unresolved V genes explain under half, and the rest has no known cause. V, J and clone size reflect that table, while D and trimming were determined from the DNA. Counted in this sample were 300,000 or so clones; 80% to 90% of them appeared once. 4% to 5.5% of the sample lies in the top ten.

Participants in the prospective study were aged roughly 18 to 100 years, lived in 20 to 30 United States geographic areas, and enrolled through a virtual design. To assign participants to cohorts, the prospective study relied on clinical history that participants themselves reported in a screening survey and a study questionnaire. In the prospective study, whole blood, serum and a nasopharyngeal or oropharyngeal swab were collected from each participant by mobile phlebotomists. Additional blood draws and questionnaires over an approximately two-month period could optionally be provided by prospective study participants. Before DNA extraction, prospective study blood samples were shipped either frozen or at room temperature. The count of this clone is one. The clone's antigen remains unknown. Base qualities were left out, and no much larger clone turns up one base away. Beyond this particular receptor, the publication reports: The amount of clinical and demographic metadata varied by source and participant and was provided uncurated.

V and J are truncated by 3 bases and 3 bases respectively, leaving an intervening sequence of 5 bases. Spanning cysteine to phenylalanine, the CDR3 consists of 11 amino acids. The DNA shown is the 33-base CDR3, in frame from base 1. Taken from the germline V gene (reference sequence), the CDR1 and CDR2 loops are DFQATT and SNEGSKA. The sequence joins TRBV20-1 to TRBJ2-5, with no D gene named confidently. This receptor was identified in a woman aged 40 to 49 with acute COVID-19. The sample comprised PBMCs or T cells enriched from blood (not recorded which). The DNA sequence is as follows: TGCAGTGCTAGCCCGGAAGAGACCCAGTACTTC. This gives the protein CSASPEETQYF.